What follows are 23 T cell receptor beta chains derived from one specimen sequenced in a study of CD8+CD57+ T cells in acquired aplastic anemia. Genomic DNA served as template for TCR beta VDJ and CDR3 profiling. One entry per CDR3 protein, called by TCRdb with MiXCR from the reads. The sample carries fewer than 200,000 distinct CDR3 sequences, 48% recorded once. Patients chosen for sequencing had shown CD8+CD57+ cell expansion by flow cytometry. The sequencing sample was made of sorted CD4+, CD8+, or CD8+CD57+ T cells (not recorded which) from PBMCs. The source is a human donor with aplastic anemia.

The CDR3 coding sequence is TGTGCCAGCAGTGAATTACGGACGAACACCGGGGAGCTGTTTTTT. It encodes CASSELRTNTGELFF. The chain carries TRBV25-1 and TRBJ2-2; D is ambiguous. The germline V gene has CDR1 MGHDK and CDR2 SYGVNS. V was clipped by 1 base and J by 0 bases, with 6 bases between them. CDR3 length: 15 amino acids.

The table lists this clonotype with a few counts. The chain joins TRBV5-1 to TRBJ1-4, with TRBD1 as a possible D gene (6 bases). Trimming cost V 4 bases and J 4 bases, with 17 bases left between them. Germline-derived CDR1 and CDR2 are SGHRS and YFSETQ. This CDR3 is built from 16 residues. The DNA of the CDR3 is TGCGCCAGCAGCCCGGCCCTGGGGGCTGGTAATGAAAAACTGTTTTTT. Its translation is CASSPALGAGNEKLFF.

Worth noting for this clonotype: Because the CDR3 is missing its conserved closing phenylalanine or tryptophan, this is likely a read error. V is TRBV10-3 and J is TRBJ2-2; unclear D gene. V lost 2 bases and J 7 bases, leaving 11 bases between the germline ends. The CDR3 runs to 14 residues. Germline values: CDR1 ENHRY, CDR2 SYGVKD. CDR3 DNA sequence: TGTGCCATCAGTGAGGGGAATCCTGGCGGGGAGCTGTTTTCT. This encodes CAISEGNPGGELFS.

This clonotype turned up a few times. The chain combines TRBV5-1 with TRBJ1-1, with D hard to call. Germline V CDR1 and CDR2: SGHRS, YFSETQ. CDR3 length: 12 residues. V was cut by 4 bases and J by 0 bases, with 4 bases left in between. CDR3 sequence reads: CASSSMNTEAFF. The CDR3 nucleotides are TGCGCCAGCAGCAGCATGAACACTGAAGCTTTCTTT.

This clonotype was counted many times. This chain connects TRBV6-5 to TRBJ1-5; the D gene is possibly TRBD1 (5 bases). The CDR3 has 15 amino acids. CDR1 is MNHEY, CDR2 SVGAGI, per germline. Trimming stripped 4 bases from V and 0 bases from J, with 10 bases between. The CDR3 DNA sequence: TGTGCCAGCAGTTCGGGACTTTATAGCAATCAGCCCCAGCATTTT. Translated: CASSSGLYSNQPQHF.

The CDR3 coding sequence is TGTGCCAGCAGCTTACCAGCCCCGAACACTGAAGCTTTCTTT. Translated: CASSLPAPNTEAFF. The chain combines TRBV7-2 with TRBJ1-1; D unresolved. Trimming took off 2 bases at V and 1 base at J, with 8 bases between the two ends. This CDR3 region has 14 residues. Per the germline V gene, CDR1 is SGHTA and CDR2 is FQGNSA.

This clonotype was detected only a few times. The chain combines TRBV19 with TRBJ1-2, with D perhaps matching TRBD1 (5 bases). Germline V lookup: CDR1 LNHDA, CDR2 SQIVND (reference sequence). The length of the CDR3 is 17 residues. V lost 1 base and J 3 bases, leaving 18 bases between the germline ends. CDR3 nucleotides: TGTGCCAGTAGTATAGGATGGGGCAGGGCCCTAGACTATGGCTACACCTTC. As protein: CASSIGWGRALDYGYTF.

This clonotype was seen a few times. The rearrangement joins TRBV15 to TRBJ1-1; TRBD1 matches 7 bases. This CDR3 is built from 13 residues. Germline V gene data show CDR1 as LNHNV and CDR2 as YYDKDF (reference sequence). With 3 bases clipped from V and 8 bases from J, the junction kept 6 bases outside the gene matches. The CDR3 spells CATSSGRGQEAFF. The CDR3 DNA follows: TGTGCCACCAGCAGCGGGAGGGGGCAGGAAGCTTTCTTT.

In its sample, this clonotype was seen a few times. This chain joins TRBV19 and TRBJ1-1, with no clear D. CDR3 length: 15 residues. Germline CDR1 LNHDA, CDR2 SQIVND (reference sequence). The germline V and J ends were trimmed by 6 bases and 6 bases, with 20 bases remaining between them. For the CDR3, the DNA is TGTGCCAGTAGGCCGTATGCGCTGGGAACGCCTGAAGCTTTCTTT. Its translation is CASRPYALGTPEAFF.

In the case of this clonotype: It may be a read error: a sequence one base away is much more abundant. V is TRBV12-5 and J is TRBJ1-1; TRBD1 matches at 8 bases. The CDR3 extends over 14 amino acids. Germline CDR1 is LGHNT and CDR2 is FRNRAP. The CDR3 is CASGNRQGNAEAFF. The CDR3, as DNA: TGTGCTAGTGGGAACCGACAGGGGAACGCTGAAGCTTTCTTT. Full variable domain (missing parts from reference TRBV12-5 and TRBJ1-1): DARVTQTPRHKVTEMGQEVTMRCQPILGHNTVFWYRQTMMQGLELLAYFRNRAPLDDSGMPKDRFSAEMPDATLATLKIQPSEPRDSAVYFCASGNRQGNAEAFFGQGTRLTVV.

The chain joins TRBV2 to TRBJ2-7; D unclear. The germline gives CDR1 SNHLY, CDR2 FYNNEI. V lost 7 bases to trimming and J lost 5 bases, with 12 bases between them. CDR3 length equals 12 residues. The CDR3 protein is CASILFGHEQYF. In nucleotides, the CDR3 is TGTGCCAGCATTCTTTTCGGGCACGAGCAGTACTTC. Full variable domain (rest looked up from reference TRBV2 and TRBJ2-7): EPEVTQTPSHQVTQMGQEVILRCVPISNHLYFYWYRQILGQKVEFLVSFYNNEISEKSEIFDDQFSVERPDGSNFTLKIRSTKLEDSAMYFCASILFGHEQYFGPGTRLTVT.

In its sample, this clonotype was seen a few times. For the CDR3, the DNA is TGTGCCAGCAGCCAAGATCTGGTACAGGGTAGCAATGAGCAGTTCTTC. Its protein is CASSQDLVQGSNEQFF. The chain combines TRBV3-1 with TRBJ2-1, with a tentative D call TRBD1 (6 bases). CDR3 length: 16 amino acids. CDR1 and CDR2 from the germline V gene are LGHDT and YNNKEL (reference sequence). Trimming took 0 bases from V and 6 from J, leaving 15 bases between them.

There are many counts of this clonotype. V is TRBV6-5 and J is TRBJ2-6; D call uncertain. CDR3 length: 12 residues. Between the trimmed V and J ends, which lost 4 bases and 2 bases, there was a span of 0 bases. Germline values: CDR1 MNHEY, CDR2 SVGAGI. This CDR3 is CASSSGANVLTF. CDR3 DNA sequence: TGTGCCAGCAGTTCTGGGGCCAACGTCCTGACTTTC.

Concerning this clonotype: It may be a read error: a sequence one base away is much more abundant. The chain links TRBV9 to TRBJ2-3; 7 positions match TRBD2. V lost 4 bases and J lost 2; bases outside the gene matches: 10. The CDR3 covers 16 residues. Germline assignment: CDR1 SGDLS and CDR2 YYNGEE. The CDR3 DNA reads TGTGCCAGCAGCCCCTCGGGGACTACTAACACAGATACGCAGTATTTT. Translating gives CASSPSGTTNTDTQYF.

Comments on this clonotype: The conserved phenylalanine or tryptophan is not found at the CDR3 terminus, so this likely reflects a read error. It is unclear where the CDR3 begins or ends on the DNA, so no DNA is shown, and the CDR3 is as TCRdb lists it. The chain recombines TRBV20-1 with TRBJ1-1. CDR1 and CDR2 from the germline V gene are DFQATT and SNEGSKA (reference sequence). The CDR3 is 13 amino acids long, termini counted. CDR3 amino acids: CSASVGMNTEALL.

Comment on this clonotype: One end of the junction is discordant with germline, which a read error may explain. The chain has TRBV2 and TRBJ2-5, with D maybe TRBD2 (5 bases). Germline CDR1 reads SNHLY; CDR2 reads FYNNEI. The CDR3 loop spans 14 amino acids. CDR3 nucleotides: TGTGCCGGCAGTGAGGGCAGCCTCCAAGAGACCCAGTACTTC. This translates into CAGSEGSLQETQYF.

CDR3 coding DNA: TGCAGTGCTAGAGATGGGGCGGGGGGGCCACACGAGCAGTACTTC. It translates to CSARDGAGGPHEQYF. The chain is built from TRBV20-1 and TRBJ2-7; TRBD2 matches 9 bases. The CDR3 totals 15 residues. The junction had 8 bases not matched to a gene; V was cut back by 0 bases and J by 5 bases. Germline CDR1 is DFQATT and CDR2 is SNEGSKA (reference sequence).

The CDR3: CASSLVGGQSKSPLHF. DNA of the CDR3: TGTGCCAGCAGCTTGGTAGGGGGGCAAAGTAAATCACCCCTCCACTTT. This chain uses TRBV5-6 with TRBJ1-6; TRBD1 is a possible D gene (6 bases). V was trimmed by 0 bases and J by 10 bases, leaving 17 bases between them. Germline V gene lookup returns CDR1 SGHDT and CDR2 YYEEEE. The CDR3 runs to 16 residues.

This clonotype was seen repeatedly, ten times or more. V and J are TRBV5-1 and TRBJ2-7, with D maybe TRBD2 (6 bases). CDR1 is SGHRS, CDR2 YFSETQ, per germline. The CDR3 runs to 15 residues. V dropped 2 bases and J dropped 4 bases, with 16 bases sitting between them. CDR3 sequence (DNA): TGCGCCAGCAGCTTTACGACTAGTGGTTTTTACGAGCAGTACTTC. This sequence encodes CASSFTTSGFYEQYF.

The rearrangement links TRBV7-2 to TRBJ1-2; D remains ambiguous. With 2 bases removed from V and 7 bases from J, the gap between germline ends came to 14 bases. This CDR3 is built from 14 residues. The germline gives CDR1 SGHTA, CDR2 FQGNSA. The CDR3 reads CASSLLLAGAGYTF. The CDR3 DNA reads as TGTGCCAGCAGCTTACTGTTGGCAGGCGCTGGCTACACCTTC.

This clonotype was found many times. V usage is TRBV15 and J usage is TRBJ2-2; possible D gene TRBD2, 5 bases. There are 15 residues in the CDR3. Germline CDR1 reads LNHNV; CDR2 reads YYDKDF (reference sequence). Trimming shortened V by 4 bases and J by 1 base, and 10 bases separated the two germline ends. The DNA of the CDR3 is TGTGCCACCAGCACTAGAGGAGGGAACACCGGGGAGCTGTTTTTT. This translates into CATSTRGGNTGELFF.

Points on this clonotype: The junction shows a germline mismatch at one end, possibly a read error. The chain links TRBV9 to TRBJ2-5, with TRBD1 matching 7 bases. The V gene's germline CDR1 is SGDLS and CDR2 YYNGEE. The CDR3 spans 14 residues. The CDR3 loop is CTSSPGTASPAQYF. For the CDR3, the DNA is TGTACCAGCAGCCCGGGGACAGCGAGCCCTGCCCAGTACTTC.

There are a few counts of this clonotype. This chain connects TRBV4-2 to TRBJ2-2; 11 bases fit TRBD2. The CDR3 extends over 15 amino acids. Germline V gene data show CDR1 as LGHNA and CDR2 as YNFKEQ. After removal of 4 bases from V and 7 bases from J, the junction contained 5 bases not matched to a gene. The CDR3 DNA reads TGTGCCAGCAGCCGGCTTCTAGCGGGGGGCGGGGAGCTGTTTTTT. Amino acid sequence: CASSRLLAGGGELFF.